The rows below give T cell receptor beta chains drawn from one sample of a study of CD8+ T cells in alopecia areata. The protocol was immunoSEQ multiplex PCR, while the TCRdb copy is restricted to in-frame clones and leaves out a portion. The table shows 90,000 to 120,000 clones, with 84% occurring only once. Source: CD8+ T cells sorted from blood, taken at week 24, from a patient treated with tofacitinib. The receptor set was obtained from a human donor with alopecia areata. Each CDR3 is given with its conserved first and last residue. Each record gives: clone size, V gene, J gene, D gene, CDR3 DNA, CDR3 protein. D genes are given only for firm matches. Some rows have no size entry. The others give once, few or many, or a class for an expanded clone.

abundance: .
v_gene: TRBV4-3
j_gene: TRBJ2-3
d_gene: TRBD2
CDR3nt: TGCGCCAGCAGCCAAGATCCCAGCGGGGGGGTAGATACGCAGTATTTT
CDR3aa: CASSQDPSGGVDTQYF

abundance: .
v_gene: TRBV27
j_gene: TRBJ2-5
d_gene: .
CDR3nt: TGTGCCAGCGGGGGGTGGGAGACCCAGTACTTC
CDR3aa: CASGGWETQYF

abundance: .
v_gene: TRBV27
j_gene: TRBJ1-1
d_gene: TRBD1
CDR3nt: TGTGCCAGCAGTTCCTTCACCCGGGACAGGGGTGAAGCTTTCTTT
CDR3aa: CASSSFTRDRGEAFF

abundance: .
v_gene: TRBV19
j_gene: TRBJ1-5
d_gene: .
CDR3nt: TGTGCCAGTAGTTCGACCGGGGAGGTCAATCAGCCCCAGCATTTT
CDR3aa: CASSSTGEVNQPQHF

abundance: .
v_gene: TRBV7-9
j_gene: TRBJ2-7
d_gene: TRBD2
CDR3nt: TGTGCCAGCACCCGAGGGCAGGGACTATCCTACGAGCAGTACTTC
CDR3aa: CASTRGQGLSYEQYF

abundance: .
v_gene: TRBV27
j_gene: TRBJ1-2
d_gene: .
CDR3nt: TGTGCCAGCAGTTTACACGGGGCCGCCTATGGCTACACCTTC
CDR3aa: CASSLHGAAYGYTF

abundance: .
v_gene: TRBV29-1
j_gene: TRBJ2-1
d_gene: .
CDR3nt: TGCAGCGTTGAAGGGCGGCGGGGTGGGGGGACCGCCTACAATGAGCAGTTCTTC
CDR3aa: CSVEGRRGGGTAYNEQFF

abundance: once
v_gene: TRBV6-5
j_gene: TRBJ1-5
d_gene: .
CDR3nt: TGTGCCAGCAGTTACGGGGCAGGGTACCAGCCCCAGCATTTT
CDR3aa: CASSYGAGYQPQHF

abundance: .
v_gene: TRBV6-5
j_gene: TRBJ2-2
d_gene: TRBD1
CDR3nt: TGTGCCAGCAGTTACCTGCCAGGGGGCGCGGCCGGGGAGCTGTTTTTT
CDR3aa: CASSYLPGGAAGELFF

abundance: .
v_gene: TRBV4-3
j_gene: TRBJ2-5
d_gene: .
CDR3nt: TGCGCCAGCAGCCAAGATTCCGCGGGGTGGCAAGAGACCCAGTACTTC
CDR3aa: CASSQDSAGWQETQYF

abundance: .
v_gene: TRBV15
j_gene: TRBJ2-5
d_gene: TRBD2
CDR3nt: TGTGCCACCAGCAGACCAGTTAGCCAACTAGCGGGGGGGCCGGAGACCCAGTACTTC
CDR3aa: CATSRPVSQLAGGPETQYF

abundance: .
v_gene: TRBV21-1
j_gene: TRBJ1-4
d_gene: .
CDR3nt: TGTGCCAGCAGACTTGGACAGGGAGCAACTAATGAAAAACTGTTTTTT
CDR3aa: CASRLGQGATNEKLFF

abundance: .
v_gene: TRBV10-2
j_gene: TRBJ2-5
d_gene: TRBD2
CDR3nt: TGCGCCAGCACCCCGGGGGGGCCTGGCGAGACCCAGTACTTC
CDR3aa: CASTPGGPGETQYF

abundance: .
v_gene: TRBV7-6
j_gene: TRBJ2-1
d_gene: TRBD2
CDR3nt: TGTGCCAGCAGCCTGGGACTAGCGGGGTACAATGAGCAGTTCTTC
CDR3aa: CASSLGLAGYNEQFF

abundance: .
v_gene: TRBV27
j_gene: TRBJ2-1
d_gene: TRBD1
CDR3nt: TGTGCCAGCAGTCCAGGGACAGGGAGTGGTGAGCAGTTCTTC
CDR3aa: CASSPGTGSGEQFF

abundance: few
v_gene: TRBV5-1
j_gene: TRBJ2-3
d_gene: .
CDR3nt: TGCGCCAGCAGCTTGCTCTCGGCAGCGTCTCTCCTAGGCACAGATACGCAGTATTTT
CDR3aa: CASSLLSAASLLGTDTQYF

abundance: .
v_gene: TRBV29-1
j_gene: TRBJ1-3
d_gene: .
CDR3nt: TGCAGCGTCGTTGGAAAGGGGGGCGCCATATATTTT
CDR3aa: CSVVGKGGAIYF

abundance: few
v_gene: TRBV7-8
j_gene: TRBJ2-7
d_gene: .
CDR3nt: TGTGCCAGCAGCTTAGAAGCAGGGACCTACGAGCAGTACTTC
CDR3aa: CASSLEAGTYEQYF

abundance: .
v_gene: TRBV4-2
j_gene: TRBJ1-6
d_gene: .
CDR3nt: TGTGCCACGCGGACGGGGCCCCAAGGAGGGTCACCCCTCCACTTT
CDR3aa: CATRTGPQGGSPLHF